This is a list of T cell receptor beta chains from one sample in a study of T cell responses to AZD1222 COVID-19 vaccine. Clones were sequenced by immunoSEQ multiplex PCR, and TCRdb holds only the in-frame ones, with some missing. The sample gives 150,000 to 180,000 clones, around nine tenths of which show up once; approximately 1.5% is in the top ten. The sequencing used peripheral blood, collected 28 days after the second AZD1222 dose. These receptors were collected from an adult who received the AZD1222 COVID-19 vaccine. The CDR3 runs from the conserved cysteine through the conserved F or W. A D gene is named only where the DNA matches it firmly. Where a row states a size, it is once, few, many or the class of an expanded clone; other rows omit it.

j_call,d_call,v_call,clone_size,cdr3_aa,cdr3_nt
TRBJ2-1,-,TRBV27,-,CASSLGGALNEQFF,TGTGCCAGCAGTTTAGGGGGAGCCCTCAATGAGCAGTTCTTC
TRBJ1-2,-,TRBV19,-,CASTPGEGQGGYGYTF,TGTGCCAGTACTCCCGGGGAAGGGCAGGGAGGCTATGGCTACACCTTC
TRBJ1-5,-,TRBV28,-,CASSLQGGNNQPQHF,TGTGCCAGCAGTTTACAGGGAGGAAACAATCAGCCCCAGCATTTT
TRBJ1-5,-,TRBV24-1,-,CATSDPGEGGCGPQHF,TGTGCCACCAGTGATCCCGGGGAGGGGGGCTGCGGACCCCAGCATTTT
TRBJ2-1,TRBD2,TRBV19,-,CASRIAGPRDEQFF,TGTGCCAGTAGGATAGCGGGACCAAGGGATGAGCAGTTCTTC
TRBJ1-1,TRBD1,TRBV7-6,once,CASSSQGASNTEAFF,TGTGCCAGCAGCTCACAGGGGGCTTCGAACACTGAAGCTTTCTTT
TRBJ1-5,-,TRBV28,-,CASSLEGGSNQPQHF,TGTGCCAGCAGTTTGGAAGGGGGGAGCAATCAGCCCCAGCATTTT
TRBJ1-2,-,TRBV2,-,CASSTTGSGYGYTF,TGTGCCAGCAGTACAACAGGGTCGGGCTATGGCTACACCTTC
TRBJ1-5,-,TRBV27,once,CASGEGWAGNQPQHF,TGTGCCAGCGGAGAGGGGTGGGCAGGTAATCAGCCCCAGCATTTT
TRBJ2-3,-,TRBV12-3/TRBV12-4,once,CASTPGLSQYF,TGTGCCAGCACCCCGGGTCTGTCTCAGTATTTT
TRBJ1-1,-,TRBV4-2,-,CASSQVVGDEAFF,TGTGCCAGCAGCCAAGTGGTGGGGGATGAAGCTTTCTTT
TRBJ1-5,TRBD1,TRBV5-1,once,CASSSGTGEEPQHF,TGCGCCAGCAGCTCCGGGACAGGGGAGGAGCCCCAGCATTTT
TRBJ1-3,-,TRBV19,-,CASSMRTPGRNTIYF,TGTGCCAGTAGTATGAGGACACCAGGGAGAAACACCATATATTTT
TRBJ1-1,-,TRBV19,-,CASSIDSRQNTEAFF,TGTGCCAGTAGTATAGATTCACGTCAGAACACTGAAGCTTTCTTT
TRBJ2-5,-,TRBV4-2,-,CASSQELAQETQYF,TGTGCCAGCAGCCAAGAGTTGGCACAAGAGACCCAGTACTTC
TRBJ1-1,-,TRBV5-1,-,CASSLGPGSTEAFF,TGCGCCAGCAGCTTGGGTCCGGGTAGTACTGAAGCTTTCTTT
TRBJ1-2,-,TRBV13,-,CASSPLRINDRDDLYPYGYTF,TGTGCCAGCAGCCCGCTACGAATAAACGACAGAGACGATCTCTACCCCTATGGCTACACCTTC
TRBJ1-6,-,TRBV30,once,CAWSVRRGNNSPLHF,TGTGCCTGGAGTGTACGGCGAGGGAATAATTCACCCCTCCACTTT
TRBJ1-2,-,TRBV20-1,-,CSQDRNYGYTF,TGCAGCCAGGACAGAAACTATGGCTACACCTTC
TRBJ2-7,-,TRBV3-1/TRBV3-2,-,CASSQGYEQYF,TGTGCCAGCAGCCAAGGATACGAGCAGTACTTC
TRBJ1-6,-,TRBV30,-,CAWSGGRAYNSPLHF,TGTGCCTGGAGCGGGGGGAGGGCCTATAATTCACCCCTCCACTTT
TRBJ2-7,TRBD1,TRBV19,-,CASSDRDVRTYEQYF,TGTGCCAGTAGCGACAGGGACGTGAGAACCTACGAGCAGTACTTC
TRBJ1-1,TRBD1,TRBV11-2,-,CASSSTGGPTEAFF,TGTGCCAGCAGCTCCACAGGGGGGCCCACTGAAGCTTTCTTT
TRBJ2-7,TRBD1,TRBV30,-,CAWSAGQGNEQYF,TGTGCCTGGAGTGCGGGACAGGGGAACGAGCAGTACTTC
TRBJ1-2,TRBD1,TRBV7-3,-,CASSLAGQGDYGYTF,TGTGCCAGCAGCTTAGCGGGACAGGGGGACTATGGCTACACCTTC
TRBJ2-1,TRBD2,TRBV10-3,-,CAISESIWVSSGSDNEQFF,TGTGCCATCAGTGAGTCGATTTGGGTGTCTAGCGGGAGTGACAATGAGCAGTTCTTC
TRBJ2-1,-,TRBV13,-,CASSFLSEGNEQFF,TGTGCCAGCAGCTTTCTGTCTGAGGGAAATGAGCAGTTCTTC
TRBJ1-1,TRBD1,TRBV5-5,-,CASSLGGQGTEAFF,TGTGCCAGCAGCTTGGGGGGACAGGGCACTGAAGCTTTCTTT
TRBJ2-3,TRBD2,TRBV5-1,-,CASSPGGGDTQYF,TGCGCCAGCAGCCCGGGAGGCGGGGATACGCAGTATTTT